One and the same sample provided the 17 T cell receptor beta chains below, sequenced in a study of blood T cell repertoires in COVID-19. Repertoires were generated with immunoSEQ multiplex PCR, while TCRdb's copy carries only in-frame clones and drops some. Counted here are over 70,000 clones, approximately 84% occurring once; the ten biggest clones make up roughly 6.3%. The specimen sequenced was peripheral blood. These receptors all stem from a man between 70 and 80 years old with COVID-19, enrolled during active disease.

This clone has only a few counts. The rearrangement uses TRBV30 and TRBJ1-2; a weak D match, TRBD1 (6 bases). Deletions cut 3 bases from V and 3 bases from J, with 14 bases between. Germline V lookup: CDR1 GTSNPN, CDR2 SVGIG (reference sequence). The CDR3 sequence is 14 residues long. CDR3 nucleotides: TGTGCCTGGAGGGGACGGGACACCTACTATGGCTACACCTTC. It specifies CAWRGRDTYYGYTF.

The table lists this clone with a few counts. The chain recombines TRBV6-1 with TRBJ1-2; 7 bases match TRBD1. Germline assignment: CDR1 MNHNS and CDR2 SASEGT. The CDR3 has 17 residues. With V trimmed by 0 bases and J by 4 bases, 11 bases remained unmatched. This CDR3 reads CASSEARGVSGGYGYTF. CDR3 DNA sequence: TGTGCCAGCAGTGAAGCGCGTGGTGTCTCAGGGGGCTATGGCTACACCTTC.

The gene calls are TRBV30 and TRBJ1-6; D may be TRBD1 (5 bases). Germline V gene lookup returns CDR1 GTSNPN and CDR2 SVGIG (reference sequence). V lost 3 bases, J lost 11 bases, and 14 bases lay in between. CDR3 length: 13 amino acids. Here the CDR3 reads CAWSLRGSAPLHF. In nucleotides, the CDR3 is TGTGCCTGGAGCTTAAGGGGATCGGCACCCCTCCACTTT. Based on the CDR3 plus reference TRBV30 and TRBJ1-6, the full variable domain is SQTIHQWPATLVQPVGSPLSLECTVEGTSNPNLYWYRQAAGRGLQLLFYSVGIGQISSEVPQNLSASRPQDRQFILSSKKLLLSDSGFYLCAWSLRGSAPLHFGNGTRLTVT.

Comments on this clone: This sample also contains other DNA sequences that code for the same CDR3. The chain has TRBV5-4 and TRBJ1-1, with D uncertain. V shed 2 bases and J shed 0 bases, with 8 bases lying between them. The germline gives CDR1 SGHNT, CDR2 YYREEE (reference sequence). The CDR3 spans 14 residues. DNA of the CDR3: TGTGCCAGCAGCTTAAGAACAGTGAACACTGAAGCTTTCTTT. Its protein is CASSLRTVNTEAFF.

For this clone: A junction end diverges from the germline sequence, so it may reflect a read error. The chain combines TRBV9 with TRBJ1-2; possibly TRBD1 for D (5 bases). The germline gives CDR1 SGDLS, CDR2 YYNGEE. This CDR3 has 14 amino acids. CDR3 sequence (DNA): TGTGCCAGCAGCGTGCCGGGACTTTCTTTGGCTTTAGCCTTC. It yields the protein CASSVPGLSLALAF.

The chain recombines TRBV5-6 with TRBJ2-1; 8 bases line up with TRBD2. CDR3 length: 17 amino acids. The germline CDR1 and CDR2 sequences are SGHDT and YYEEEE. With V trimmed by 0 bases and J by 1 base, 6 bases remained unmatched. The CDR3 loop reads CASSLEPGGASYNEQFF. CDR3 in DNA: TGTGCCAGCAGCTTGGAACCCGGGGGGGCGTCCTACAATGAGCAGTTCTTC. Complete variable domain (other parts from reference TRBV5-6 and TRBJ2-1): DAGVTQSPTHLIKTRGQQVTLRCSPKSGHDTVSWYQQALGQGPQFIFQYYEEEERQRGNFPDRFSGHQFPNYSSELNVNALLLGDSALYLCASSLEPGGASYNEQFFGPGTRLTVL.

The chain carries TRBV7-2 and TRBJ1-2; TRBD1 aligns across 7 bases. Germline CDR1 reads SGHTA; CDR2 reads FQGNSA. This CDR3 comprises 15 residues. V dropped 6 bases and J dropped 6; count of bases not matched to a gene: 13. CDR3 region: CASSQRDRSSDGYTF. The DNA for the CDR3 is TGTGCCAGCAGTCAACGGGACAGATCATCTGATGGCTACACCTTC. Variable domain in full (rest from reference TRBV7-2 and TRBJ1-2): GAGVSQSPSNKVTEKGKDVELRCDPISGHTALYWYRQSLGQGLEFLIYFQGNSAPDKSGLPSDRFSAERTGGSVSTLTIQRTQQEDSAVYLCASSQRDRSSDGYTFGSGTRLTVV.

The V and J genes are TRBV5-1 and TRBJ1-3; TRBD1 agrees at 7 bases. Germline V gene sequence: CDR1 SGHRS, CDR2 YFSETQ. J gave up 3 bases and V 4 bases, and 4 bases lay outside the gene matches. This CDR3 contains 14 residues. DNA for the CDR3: TGCGCCAGCAGCGGGGACAGTCTTGGAAACACCATATATTTT. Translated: CASSGDSLGNTIYF. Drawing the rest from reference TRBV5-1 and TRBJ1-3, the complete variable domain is KAGVTQTPRYLIKTRGQQVTLSCSPISGHRSVSWYQQTPGQGLQFLFEYFSETQRNKGNFPGRFSGRQFSNSRSEMNVSTLELGDSALYLCASSGDSLGNTIYFGEGSWLTVV.

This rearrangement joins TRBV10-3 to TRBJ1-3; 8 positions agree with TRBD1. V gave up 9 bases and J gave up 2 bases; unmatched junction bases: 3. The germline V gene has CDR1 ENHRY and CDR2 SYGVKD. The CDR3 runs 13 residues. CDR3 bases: TGTGCCATAAAGGACAGGGCTGGAAACACCATATATTTT. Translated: CAIKDRAGNTIYF.

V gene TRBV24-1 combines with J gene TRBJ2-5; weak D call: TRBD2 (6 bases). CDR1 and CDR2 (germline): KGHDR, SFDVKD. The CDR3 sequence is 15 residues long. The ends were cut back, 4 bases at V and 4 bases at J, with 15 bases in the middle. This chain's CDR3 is CATSDPGSEGETQYF. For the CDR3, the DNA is TGTGCCACCAGTGACCCCGGGTCGGAGGGAGAGACCCAGTACTTC.

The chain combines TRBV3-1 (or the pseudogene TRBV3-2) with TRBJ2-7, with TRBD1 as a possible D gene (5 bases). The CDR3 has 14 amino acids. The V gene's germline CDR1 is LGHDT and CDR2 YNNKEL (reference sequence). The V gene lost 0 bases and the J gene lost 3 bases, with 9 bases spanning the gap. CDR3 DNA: TGTGCCAGCAGCCAAGAGGACAACGACTACGAGCAGTACTTC. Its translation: CASSQEDNDYEQYF.

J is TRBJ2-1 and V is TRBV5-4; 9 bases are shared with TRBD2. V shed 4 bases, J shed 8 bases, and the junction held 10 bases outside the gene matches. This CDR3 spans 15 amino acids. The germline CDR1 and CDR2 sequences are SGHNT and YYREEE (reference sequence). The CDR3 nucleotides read TGTGCCAGCAGCACCCTTGGCGGGAGGGCCGATGAGCAGTTCTTC. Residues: CASSTLGGRADEQFF.

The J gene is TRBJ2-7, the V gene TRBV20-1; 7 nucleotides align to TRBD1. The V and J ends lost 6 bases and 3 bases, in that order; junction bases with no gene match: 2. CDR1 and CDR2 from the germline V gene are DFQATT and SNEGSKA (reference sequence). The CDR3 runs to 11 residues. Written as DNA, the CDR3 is TGCAGTGCCCAGGGGGACTACGAGCAGTACTTC. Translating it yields CSAQGDYEQYF.

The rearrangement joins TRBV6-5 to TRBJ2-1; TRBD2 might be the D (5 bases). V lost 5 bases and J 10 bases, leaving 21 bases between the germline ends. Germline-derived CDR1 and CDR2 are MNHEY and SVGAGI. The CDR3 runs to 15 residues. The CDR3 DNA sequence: TGTGCCAGCAGTCCCCAAACGGGATGGAATTGGGAGCAGTTCTTC. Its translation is CASSPQTGWNWEQFF.

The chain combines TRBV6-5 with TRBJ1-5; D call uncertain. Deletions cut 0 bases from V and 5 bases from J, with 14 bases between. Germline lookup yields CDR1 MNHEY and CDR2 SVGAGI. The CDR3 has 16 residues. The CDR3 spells CASSYSSPPRDQPQHF. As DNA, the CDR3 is TGTGCCAGCAGTTACTCGTCTCCACCCCGGGATCAGCCCCAGCATTTT.

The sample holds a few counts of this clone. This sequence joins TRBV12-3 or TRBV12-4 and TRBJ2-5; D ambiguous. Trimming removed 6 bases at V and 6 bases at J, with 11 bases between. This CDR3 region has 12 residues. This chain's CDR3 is CASSYPSQTQYF. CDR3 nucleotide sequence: TGTGCCAGCAGCTATCCTTCGCAGACCCAGTACTTC.

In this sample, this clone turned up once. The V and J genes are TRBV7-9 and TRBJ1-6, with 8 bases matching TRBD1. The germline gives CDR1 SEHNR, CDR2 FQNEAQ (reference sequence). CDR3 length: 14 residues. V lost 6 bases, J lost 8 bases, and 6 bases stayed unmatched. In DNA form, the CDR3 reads TGTGCCAGCAGACCTACAGGGGGGTATTCACCCCTCCACTTT. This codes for CASRPTGGYSPLHF. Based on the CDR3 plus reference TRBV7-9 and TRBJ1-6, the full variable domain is DTGVSQNPRHKITKRGQNVTFRCDPISEHNRLYWYRQTLGQGPEFLTYFQNEAQLEKSRLLSDRFSAERPKGSFSTLEIQRTEQGDSAMYLCASRPTGGYSPLHFGNGTRLTVT.